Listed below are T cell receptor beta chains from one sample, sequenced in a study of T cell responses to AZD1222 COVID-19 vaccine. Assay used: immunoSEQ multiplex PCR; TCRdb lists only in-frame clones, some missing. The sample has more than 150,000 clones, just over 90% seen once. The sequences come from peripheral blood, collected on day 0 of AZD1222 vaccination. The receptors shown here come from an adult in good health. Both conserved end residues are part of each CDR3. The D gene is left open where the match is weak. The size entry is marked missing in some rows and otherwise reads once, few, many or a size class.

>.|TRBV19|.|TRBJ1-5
CASRGGWEGQPQHF
TGTGCCAGTAGGGGGGGCTGGGAAGGTCAGCCCCAGCATTTT
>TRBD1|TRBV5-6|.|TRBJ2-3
CASSFYGQGADTQYF
TGTGCCAGCAGCTTTTATGGACAGGGGGCAGATACGCAGTATTTT
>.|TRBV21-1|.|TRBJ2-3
CASSKVDLSTDTQYF
TGTGCCAGCAGCAAAGTTGATCTTAGCACAGATACGCAGTATTTT
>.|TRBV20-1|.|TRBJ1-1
CSAKWITEAFF
TGCAGTGCTAAGTGGATAACTGAAGCTTTCTTT
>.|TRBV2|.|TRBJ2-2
CASSELWVRELDTGELFF
TGTGCCAGCAGTGAATTGTGGGTCCGTGAGTTGGACACCGGGGAGCTGTTTTTT
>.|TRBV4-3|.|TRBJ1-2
CASSQSGVYGYTF
TGCGCCAGCAGCCAGTCAGGGGTTTATGGCTACACCTTC
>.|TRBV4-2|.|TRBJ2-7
CASSRTLRGSDEQYF
TGTGCCAGCAGCCGCACGTTGAGGGGTTCCGACGAGCAGTACTTC
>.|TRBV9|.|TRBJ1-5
CASSVGNNQPQHF
TGTGCCAGCAGCGTCGGGAACAATCAGCCCCAGCATTTT
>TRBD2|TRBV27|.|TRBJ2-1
CASSLAGGSSYNEQFF
TGTGCCAGCAGTTTAGCGGGAGGGTCCTCCTACAATGAGCAGTTCTTC
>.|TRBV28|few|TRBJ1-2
CASRFVPDAGGYGYTF
TGTGCCAGCAGATTCGTCCCGGACGCTGGGGGCTATGGCTACACCTTC
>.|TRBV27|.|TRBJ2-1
CASSSLIRSGIGNEQFF
TGTGCCAGCAGTTCCCTTATAAGGAGTGGTATTGGCAATGAGCAGTTCTTC
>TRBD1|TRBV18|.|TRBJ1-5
CASSPLGGYQPQHF
TGTGCCAGCTCACCACTAGGGGGCTATCAGCCCCAGCATTTT
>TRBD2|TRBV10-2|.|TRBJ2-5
CASSNWGGSKETQYF
TGCGCCAGCAGTAACTGGGGGGGTTCCAAAGAGACCCAGTACTTC
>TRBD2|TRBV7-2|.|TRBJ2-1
CASRPGGTSPNNEQFF
TGTGCCAGCAGACCCGGGGGGACTAGCCCAAACAATGAGCAGTTCTTC
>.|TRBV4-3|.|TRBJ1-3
CASSQAVSGNTIYF
TGCGCCAGCAGCCAAGCGGTCTCTGGAAACACCATATATTTT
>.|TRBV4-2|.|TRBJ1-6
CASSLTRENSPLHF
TGTGCCAGCAGCCTCACAAGGGAGAATTCACCCCTCCACTTT
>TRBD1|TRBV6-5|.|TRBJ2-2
CASSYGDRGLTGELFF
TGTGCCAGCAGTTACGGGGACAGGGGGCTGACCGGGGAGCTGTTTTTT
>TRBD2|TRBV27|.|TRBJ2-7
CASSPGTRTNEQYF
TGTGCCAGCAGCCCCGGGACTAGAACCAACGAGCAGTACTTC